The 32 T cell receptor beta chains given below trace back to one sample, sequenced in a study of CD8 T cells in Susac syndrome. It was with random hexamers that roughly 0.5 to 1 ug RNA was reverse transcribed. TCRdb itself ran the immunoSEQ multiplex PCR reads through MiXCR, one entry per CDR3 protein. The sample yields around 200,000 distinct CDR3 sequences, approximately 95% seen once. The specimen sequenced was CD4+ T cells from PBMCs. The receptors were gathered from a human donor in good health.

V and J are TRBV27 and TRBJ1-6, with TRBD1 as a possible D gene (5 bases). Trimming took 3 bases from V and 10 from J, leaving 7 bases between them. The CDR3 covers 12 residues. Germline V lookup: CDR1 MNHEY, CDR2 SMNVEV (reference sequence). The CDR3 nucleotides are TGTGCCAGCAGTTTGACAGCATCACCCCTCCACTTT. The encoded protein is CASSLTASPLHF.

This clonotype was counted only a few times. V gene TRBV30 combines with J gene TRBJ1-1, with D possibly matching TRBD1 (5 bases). Germline V gene data show CDR1 as GTSNPN and CDR2 as SVGIG (reference sequence). This CDR3 is 13 amino acids long. V was clipped by 0 bases and J by 1 base, with 6 bases between them. The CDR3 here is CAWSVGGNTEAFF. The DNA for the CDR3 is TGTGCCTGGAGTGTTGGGGGGAACACTGAAGCTTTCTTT.

This clonotype has just one count. The rearrangement joins TRBV7-6 to TRBJ1-5; D unresolved. The CDR3 is made up of 13 amino acids. The V gene lost 1 base and the J gene lost 6 bases, with 7 bases spanning the gap. Germline CDR1 reads SGHVS; CDR2 reads FNYEAQ. The CDR3 sequence: CASSLGDSQPQHF. CDR3 sequence (DNA): TGTGCCAGCAGCTTAGGTGATAGTCAGCCCCAGCATTTT.

In its sample, this clonotype was seen once. The V and J genes are TRBV10-3 and TRBJ1-1; D call uncertain. This CDR3 region has 12 residues. Germline CDR1 reads ENHRY; CDR2 reads SYGVKD. V lost 4 bases and J lost 3, with 6 bases in between. CDR3 protein: CAISGGDTEAFF. CDR3 coding DNA: TGTGCCATCAGTGGGGGTGACACTGAAGCTTTCTTT.

The chain links TRBV3-1 to TRBJ1-2; possibly TRBD1 for D (5 bases). The CDR3 is 13 residues long. V shed 5 bases and J shed 6 bases, with 13 bases lying between them. CDR1 and CDR2 from the germline V gene are LGHDT and YNNKEL (reference sequence). CDR3: CASSFTDRNGYTF. The CDR3 DNA reads TGTGCCAGCAGCTTTACCGACAGAAATGGCTACACCTTC.

The J gene is TRBJ2-1, the V gene TRBV3-1; D uncertain. This CDR3 is built from 13 residues. V was pared by 3 bases and J by 6 bases, with 9 bases between. Germline V gives CDR1 LGHDT, CDR2 YNNKEL (reference sequence). The CDR3 spells CASSQKGINEQFF. The CDR3 DNA reads TGTGCCAGCAGCCAGAAAGGCATCAATGAGCAGTTCTTC.

This CDR3 is CSVAKDRQETQYF. Here the CDR3 DNA reads TGCAGCGTAGCGAAGGACAGGCAAGAGACCCAGTACTTC. The chain is built from TRBV29-1 and TRBJ2-5; 7 positions agree with TRBD1. Germline V lookup: CDR1 SQVTM, CDR2 ANQGSEA. With V trimmed by 6 bases and J by 2 bases, 6 bases remained unmatched. The CDR3 totals 13 residues.

J is TRBJ2-2 and V is TRBV18; the match to TRBD1 covers 7 bases. J lost 0 bases, V lost 5 bases, and 0 bases had no gene match. The CDR3 covers 14 residues. The germline CDR1 and CDR2 sequences are KGHSH and LQKENI. CDR3 loop: CASSDRANTGELFF. The CDR3 DNA is TGTGCCAGCTCAGACAGGGCGAACACCGGGGAGCTGTTTTTT.

The chain carries TRBV29-1 and TRBJ1-4; no clear D gene. Trimming took 4 bases from V and 0 from J, leaving 3 bases between them. CDR3 length: 12 residues. Germline V lookup: CDR1 SQVTM, CDR2 ANQGSEA. The CDR3 bases are TGCAGCGTTGGGCCAACTAATGAAAAACTGTTTTTT. Translation: CSVGPTNEKLFF.

The chain couples TRBV29-1 to TRBJ2-1, with unresolved D. This CDR3 has 14 residues. V was shortened by 6 bases and J by 0 bases, with 12 bases between the two germline ends. CDR1 is SQVTM, CDR2 ANQGSEA, per germline. This CDR3 is CSVGLDFSYNEQFF. The CDR3 coding sequence is TGCAGCGTGGGCCTAGATTTCTCCTACAATGAGCAGTTCTTC.

The chain has TRBV20-1 and TRBJ1-1, with D tentatively TRBD1 (5 bases). Germline V CDR1 and CDR2: DFQATT, SNEGSKA (reference sequence). This CDR3 is 12 amino acids long. The ends were cut back, 0 bases at V and 8 bases at J, with 10 bases in the middle. The CDR3 region has the DNA TGCAGTGCTAGAGACCCAGGGAAGGAAGCTTTCTTT. Encoded protein: CSARDPGKEAFF.

V usage is TRBV7-6 and J usage is TRBJ2-5; D is possibly TRBD1 (6 bases). V lost 2 bases and J lost 5, with 9 bases in between. Per germline, CDR1 SGHVS and CDR2 FNYEAQ. The CDR3 is 13 residues long. CDR3 DNA: TGTGCCAGCAGCTTATGGCAGGGGGAGACCCAGTACTTC. This encodes CASSLWQGETQYF.

As concerns this clonotype: Compared with germline, one end of the junction differs, possibly owing to a read error. The chain is built from TRBV7-7 and TRBJ2-5; 12 bases fit TRBD2. The CDR3 loop spans 14 amino acids. Germline CDR1 and CDR2: SSHAT and FNYEAQ (reference sequence). This chain's CDR3 is CASSRGLAGETQYF. The CDR3 nucleotides read TGTGCTAGCAGCAGGGGACTAGCGGGAGAGACCCAGTACTTC.

The chain carries TRBV4-1 and TRBJ1-2, with D maybe TRBD1 (6 bases). This CDR3 spans 16 amino acids. V lost 8 bases to trimming and J lost 1 base, with 20 bases between them. Germline CDR1 and CDR2: MGHRA and YSYEKL. The CDR3 DNA sequence: TGCGCCAGCCGACTGCCGGGACAAAATAATAACTATGGCTACACCTTC. It specifies CASRLPGQNNNYGYTF.

The V gene is TRBV24-1, the J gene TRBJ1-5; D gene ambiguous. CDR3 length: 14 residues. Looked up from germline, CDR1 is KGHDR and CDR2 is SFDVKD. Trimming cost V 0 bases and J 1 base, with 3 bases left between them. CDR3 in amino acids: CATSDLWSNQPQHF. CDR3 in DNA: TGTGCCACCAGTGATTTGTGGAGCAATCAGCCCCAGCATTTT.

V is TRBV20-1 and J is TRBJ1-5; D is uncertain. V was pared by 0 bases and J by 4 bases, with 7 bases between. Germline CDR1 DFQATT, CDR2 SNEGSKA (reference sequence). The CDR3 is made up of 13 amino acids. CDR3 DNA: TGCAGTGCTAGAGATGGGTCGAATCAGCCCCAGCATTTT. It encodes CSARDGSNQPQHF.

The rearrangement uses TRBV2 and TRBJ1-6; the D is unclear. V was shortened by 3 bases and J by 7 bases, with 10 bases between the two germline ends. CDR3 length: 14 amino acids. Germline assignment: CDR1 SNHLY and CDR2 FYNNEI. The CDR3 loop reads CASSDRRANSPLHF. CDR3 nucleotide sequence: TGTGCCAGCAGTGATCGGAGGGCGAATTCACCCCTCCACTTT.

The chain uses TRBV20-1 and TRBJ1-5; the D is unclear. CDR3 size: 16 residues. The germline CDR1 and CDR2 sequences are DFQATT and SNEGSKA (reference sequence). V lost 0 bases and J lost 3, with 15 bases in between. CDR3 residues: CSARDPSPGSNQPQHF. CDR3 nucleotides: TGCAGTGCTAGAGATCCGAGCCCGGGGTCCAATCAGCCCCAGCATTTT.

The chain has TRBV20-1 and TRBJ2-4; D is possibly TRBD1 (5 bases). Germline CDR1 reads DFQATT; CDR2 reads SNEGSKA (reference sequence). V gave up 0 bases and J gave up 1 base, with 7 bases separating them. This CDR3 is built from 14 residues. CDR3 sequence (DNA): TGCAGTGCTAGAGATGGGGCGGCCAAAAACATTCAGTACTTC. It specifies CSARDGAAKNIQYF.

This rearrangement joins TRBV15 to TRBJ2-3; D perhaps matches TRBD2 (5 bases). Germline V lookup: CDR1 LNHNV, CDR2 YYDKDF (reference sequence). V dropped 3 bases and J dropped 8 bases, with 6 bases sitting between them. This CDR3 is built from 11 residues. CDR3 in amino acids: CATSSEGTQYF. Here the CDR3 DNA reads TGTGCCACCAGCAGCGAGGGTACGCAGTATTTT.

V is TRBV27 and J is TRBJ2-3; TRBD1 matches 8 bases. Germline loops: CDR1 MNHEY, CDR2 SMNVEV (reference sequence). The CDR3 is 15 residues long. J lost 4 bases, V lost 5 bases, and 8 bases had no gene match. CDR3 nucleotide sequence: TGTGCCAGCAGTCTCGGACAGGGTACCCCAGATACGCAGTATTTT. Protein sequence: CASSLGQGTPDTQYF.

This rearrangement joins TRBV5-1 to TRBJ2-3; 8 positions agree with TRBD1. The ends lost 4 bases at V and 5 bases at J; junction bases unmatched: 9. CDR1 and CDR2 from the germline V gene are SGHRS and YFSETQ. The CDR3 runs to 15 residues. DNA for the CDR3: TGCGCCAGCAGCCCCGACAGGGGCGGGGTAGATACGCAGTATTTT. Protein product: CASSPDRGGVDTQYF.

The chain uses TRBV20-1 and TRBJ1-1; 8 bases map to TRBD1. CDR3 length: 14 amino acids. J lost 4 bases, V lost 4 bases, and 8 bases had no gene match. CDR1 is DFQATT, CDR2 SNEGSKA, per germline (reference sequence). CDR3 in amino acids: CSATQGDIGTEAFF. CDR3 coding DNA: TGCAGTGCTACACAGGGGGATATTGGCACTGAAGCTTTCTTT.

The gene calls are TRBV30 and TRBJ2-5; D ambiguous. This CDR3 is 12 amino acids long. Germline V gene sequence: CDR1 GTSNPN, CDR2 SVGIG (reference sequence). V lost 2 bases, J lost 5 bases, and 9 bases lay in between. CDR3 sequence: CAWSLSRETQYF. The DNA of the CDR3 is TGTGCCTGGAGTCTGAGTCGGGAGACCCAGTACTTC.

The chain has TRBV27 and TRBJ1-5; no clear D. Germline lookup yields CDR1 MNHEY and CDR2 SMNVEV (reference sequence). The V end was cut by 2 bases, the J end by 6 bases, with 14 bases between. This CDR3 has 15 residues. The CDR3 DNA is TGTGCCAGCAGTTTAACCTGGGGTGCGGGTCAGCCCCAGCATTTT. It specifies CASSLTWGAGQPQHF.

This chain uses TRBV20-1 with TRBJ2-3; D is possibly TRBD1 (7 bases). The V and J ends lost 1 base and 3 bases respectively, with 14 bases between them. The CDR3 runs 15 residues. Germline V gene lookup returns CDR1 DFQATT and CDR2 SNEGSKA (reference sequence). As DNA, the CDR3 is TGCAGTGCTAGAGGCTCCAGGGGGGAGACAGATACGCAGTATTTT. Residues: CSARGSRGETDTQYF.

Here the CDR3 reads CASSREGSQETQYF. The CDR3 nucleotides are TGCGCCAGCAGTCGGGAGGGATCCCAAGAGACCCAGTACTTC. The genes are TRBV5-1 and TRBJ2-5; 8 bases line up with TRBD2. The germline gives CDR1 SGHRS, CDR2 YFSETQ. The CDR3 extends over 14 amino acids. With 5 bases clipped from V and 1 base from J, the junction kept 4 bases outside the gene matches.

The chain couples TRBV20-1 to TRBJ1-6; D unresolved. The CDR3 runs to 13 residues. Deletions cut 2 bases from V and 9 bases from J, with 11 bases between. CDR1 is DFQATT, CDR2 SNEGSKA, per germline (reference sequence). CDR3 protein: CSARNSGSSPLHF. The CDR3 coding sequence is TGCAGTGCTAGAAATTCGGGGAGTTCACCCCTCCACTTT.

As to this clonotype: At one boundary the junction diverges from the germline segment, which might be a read error. The chain combines TRBV7-7 with TRBJ2-3; a weak D match, TRBD1 (7 bases). There are 14 residues in the CDR3. Germline CDR1 is SSHAT and CDR2 is FNYEAQ (reference sequence). DNA for the CDR3: TGTGCTAGCAGCAGGCAGGGGGGAATAGATACGCAGTATTTT. Translating it yields CASSRQGGIDTQYF.

The chain combines TRBV30 with TRBJ2-3, with D perhaps matching TRBD1 (6 bases). The V gene's germline CDR1 is GTSNPN and CDR2 SVGIG (reference sequence). There are 14 residues in the CDR3. Trimming took off 0 bases at V and 4 bases at J, with 11 bases between the two ends. CDR3 loop: CAWSVGGSADTQYF. The CDR3 region has the DNA TGTGCCTGGAGTGTAGGGGGAAGCGCAGATACGCAGTATTTT.

The CDR3 protein is CASSQERREQFF. The CDR3 nucleotides are TGTGCCAGCAGCCAAGAACGGCGAGAGCAGTTCTTC. This chain links TRBV3-1 with TRBJ2-1; D remains ambiguous. The CDR3 extends over 12 amino acids. V lost 0 bases and J 10 bases, leaving 7 bases between the germline ends. Germline CDR1 is LGHDT and CDR2 is YNNKEL (reference sequence).

This sequence joins TRBV27 and TRBJ2-3; D gene unclear. Looked up from germline, CDR1 is MNHEY and CDR2 is SMNVEV (reference sequence). Trimming took off 4 bases at V and 8 bases at J, with 10 bases between the two ends. CDR3 size: 12 residues. The CDR3 DNA follows: TGTGCCAGCAGTTCTCGTGGGGTTACGCAGTATTTT. As protein: CASSSRGVTQYF.